These 18 T cell receptor beta chains share one sample of origin, sequenced in a study of blood T cell repertoires in COVID-19. Data came from immunoSEQ multiplex PCR; TCRdb stores just in-frame clones and leaves some out. The sample holds a few hundred thousand clones, around 84% seen once. Input material: PBMCs or T cells enriched from blood (not recorded which). Source of these receptors: a man aged 30 to 45 with acute COVID-19.

The chain has TRBV7-7 and TRBJ1-6; no clear D. This CDR3 contains 12 residues. Germline values: CDR1 SSHAT, CDR2 FNYEAQ (reference sequence). V was pared by 11 bases and J by 7 bases, with 12 bases between. The CDR3 sequence is CARIVLNSPLHF. The CDR3 DNA follows: TGTGCCCGCATAGTACTGAATTCACCCCTCCACTTT.

As regards this clone: This specimen includes other DNA sequences encoding the same CDR3. The chain recombines TRBV19 with TRBJ1-4; no definite D call. V was clipped by 3 bases and J by 0 bases, with 8 bases between them. The CDR3 totals 15 residues. Per the germline V gene, CDR1 is LNHDA and CDR2 is SQIVND (reference sequence). As DNA, the CDR3 is TGTGCCAGTAGTATCGGTACTGCAACTAATGAAAAACTGTTTTTT. Translated: CASSIGTATNEKLFF.

The V call is TRBV3-1 (or the pseudogene TRBV3-2), the J call TRBJ2-1; 9 bases fit TRBD2. CDR3 size: 15 residues. Trimming took 4 bases from V and 7 from J; bases not matched to a gene: 8. Germline V gene sequence: CDR1 LGHDT, CDR2 YNNKEL (reference sequence). This CDR3 reads CASSRKRTSVNEQFF. The CDR3 region has the DNA TGTGCCAGCAGCCGAAAACGGACTAGCGTTAATGAGCAGTTCTTC.

V and J are TRBV7-8 and TRBJ1-1; no firm D call. CDR1 is SGHVS and CDR2 is FQNEAQ in the germline V gene. V gave up 5 bases and J gave up 3 bases, with 16 bases separating them. The CDR3 length is 15 residues. The CDR3 loop is CASSLDGRMYTEAFF. The CDR3 bases are TGTGCCAGCAGCCTAGACGGTAGAATGTACACTGAAGCTTTCTTT.

This clone has more than one count but fewer than ten. The chain is built from TRBV5-6 and TRBJ1-2, with TRBD1 matching 7 bases. Germline V gene lookup returns CDR1 SGHDT and CDR2 YYEEEE. CDR3 length equals 13 residues. J gave up 7 bases and V 4 bases, and 7 bases lay outside the gene matches. The CDR3, as DNA: TGTGCCAGCAGCCGGGACAGAATATCTGGCTACACCTTC. This sequence encodes CASSRDRISGYTF. Full variable domain (outside the CDR3, taken from reference TRBV5-6 and TRBJ1-2): DAGVTQSPTHLIKTRGQQVTLRCSPKSGHDTVSWYQQALGQGPQFIFQYYEEEERQRGNFPDRFSGHQFPNYSSELNVNALLLGDSALYLCASSRDRISGYTFGSGTRLTVV.

The chain is built from TRBV9 and TRBJ2-6, with D possibly matching TRBD2 (5 bases). The CDR3 is 15 amino acids. The germline gives CDR1 SGDLS, CDR2 YYNGEE. Trimming took off 2 bases at V and 0 bases at J, with 6 bases between the two ends. This CDR3 is CASSVGSSGANVLTF. CDR3 DNA: TGTGCCAGCAGCGTTGGGAGCTCTGGGGCCAACGTCCTGACTTTC.

Concerning this clone itself: The sample carries other DNA sequences with the same CDR3. The V gene is TRBV5-6, the J gene TRBJ1-5; perhaps TRBD1 as D (5 bases). Trimming removed 2 bases at V and 1 base at J, with 10 bases between. The germline CDR1 and CDR2 sequences are SGHDT and YYEEEE. This CDR3 spans 15 amino acids. The CDR3 region has the DNA TGTGCCAGCAGCTTACGACAGTCAAGCAATCAGCCCCAGCATTTT. This translates into CASSLRQSSNQPQHF.

In its sample, this clone was seen once. The gene calls are TRBV21-1 and TRBJ2-7; the table assigns TRBD2, which was not confirmed against the DNA. TRBV21-1 corresponds to a pseudogene. This CDR3 has 13 residues. The DNA of the CDR3 is TGTGCCAGCAGCCCCCGGGACTTATACGAGCAGTACGTC. Translation: CASSPRDLYEQYV.

This chain uses TRBV27 with TRBJ1-2; 8 nucleotides line up with TRBD1. Germline-derived CDR1 and CDR2 are MNHEY and SMNVEV (reference sequence). CDR3 size: 13 residues. V shed 6 bases and J 5 bases; nucleotides not matched to a gene: 5. This CDR3 is CASSRQGAYGYTF. The CDR3 bases are TGTGCCAGCAGCCGTCAGGGGGCTTATGGCTACACCTTC.

This rearrangement joins TRBV5-1 to TRBJ1-1; TRBD1 is a possible D gene (5 bases). Per the germline V gene, CDR1 is SGHRS and CDR2 is YFSETQ. Trimming took 4 bases from V and 4 from J, leaving 20 bases between them. This CDR3 has 16 residues. The CDR3 sequence: CASSLVGEGGTTEAFF. The CDR3 bases are TGCGCCAGCAGCCTGGTCGGGGAGGGAGGGACCACTGAAGCTTTCTTT.

V gene TRBV20-1 combines with J gene TRBJ1-2; D uncertain. The CDR3 covers 11 residues. Germline-derived CDR1 and CDR2 are DFQATT and SNEGSKA (reference sequence). V shed 3 bases and J shed 8 bases, with 10 bases lying between them. CDR3 in DNA: TGCAGTGCTAGGCAGGATTTCGGCTACACCTTC. The encoded protein is CSARQDFGYTF.

A single count supports this clone. V usage is TRBV10-1 and J usage is TRBJ2-7, with 10 nucleotides matching TRBD2. Per germline, CDR1 WNHNN and CDR2 SYGVQD (reference sequence). The CDR3 loop spans 15 amino acids. After removal of 8 bases from V and 1 base from J, the junction contained 8 bases not matched to a gene. CDR3 amino acids: CASGEREGSSYEQYV. DNA of the CDR3: TGCGCCAGCGGAGAGCGGGAGGGGAGTTCCTACGAGCAGTACGTC.

This clone was counted once. This chain connects TRBV28 to TRBJ2-7; TRBD2 matches at 9 bases. Germline V gene lookup returns CDR1 MDHEN and CDR2 SYDVKM. The junction had 3 bases not matched to a gene; V was cut back by 8 bases and J by 1 base. CDR3 length: 13 residues. The CDR3 is CASALAGSYEQYV. In DNA form, the CDR3 reads TGTGCCAGCGCCCTAGCGGGGTCCTACGAGCAGTACGTC.

This clone was seen more than once but under ten times. The J gene is TRBJ2-1, the V gene TRBV2, with D possibly matching TRBD2 (6 bases). From germline, CDR1 is SNHLY and CDR2 FYNNEI. This CDR3 spans 14 amino acids. V gave up 5 bases and J gave up 5 bases, with 13 bases separating them. CDR3 region: CASSWRDRDNEQFF. As DNA, the CDR3 is TGTGCCAGCAGTTGGAGGGATCGGGACAATGAGCAGTTCTTC. The whole variable domain, filled in from reference TRBV2 and TRBJ2-1, reads EPEVTQTPSHQVTQMGQEVILRCVPISNHLYFYWYRQILGQKVEFLVSFYNNEISEKSEIFDDQFSVERPDGSNFTLKIRSTKLEDSAMYFCASSWRDRDNEQFFGPGTRLTVL.

This clone came up a few times. The junction does not match germline at one end; this may be a read error. The rearrangement links TRBV5-1 to TRBJ2-5, with 7 nucleotides matching TRBD1. This CDR3 region has 14 residues. Germline values: CDR1 SGHRS, CDR2 YFSETQ. The CDR3 DNA sequence: TGTGCCAGCAGCTTGGGGACAGCCCAAGAGACCCAGTACTTC. It is translated as CASSLGTAQETQYF. Full variable domain (rest looked up from reference TRBV5-1 and TRBJ2-5): KAGVTQTPRYLIKTRGQQVTLSCSPISGHRSVSWYQQTPGQGLQFLFEYFSETQRNKGNFPGRFSGRQFSNSRSEMNVSTLELGDSALYLCASSLGTAQETQYFGPGTRLLVL.

The rearrangement uses TRBV6-4 and TRBJ1-2; D unclear. The ends were cut back, 7 bases at V and 4 bases at J, with 10 bases in the middle. The length of the CDR3 is 12 residues. Germline-derived CDR1 and CDR2 are MRHNA and SNTAGT. CDR3 nucleotide sequence: TGTGCCAGCACTGTCGACTTCTATGGCTACACCTTC. This translates into CASTVDFYGYTF.

This clone appeared many times. The rearrangement joins TRBV4-1 to TRBJ2-5; TRBD2 is a possible D gene (6 bases). V was shortened by 0 bases and J by 5 bases, with 13 bases between the two germline ends. This CDR3 has 15 amino acids. Germline V gives CDR1 MGHRA, CDR2 YSYEKL. In DNA, the CDR3 is TGCGCCAGCAGCCAAGAAGAAGGCGGAGGGGAGACCCAGTACTTC. Translation gives CASSQEEGGGETQYF.

The CDR3 nucleotides are TGTGCCAGTAGTACTATATCCCGGGATGAGCAGTTCTTC. It yields the protein CASSTISRDEQFF. V gene TRBV19 combines with J gene TRBJ2-1; no firm D call. V lost 4 bases, J lost 8 bases, and 12 bases lay in between. Germline lookup yields CDR1 LNHDA and CDR2 SQIVND (reference sequence). This CDR3 region has 13 residues. Full variable domain (missing parts from reference TRBV19 and TRBJ2-1): DGGITQSPKYLFRKEGQNVTLSCEQNLNHDAMYWYRQDPGQGLRLIYYSQIVNDFQKGDIAEGYSVSREKKESFPLTVTSAQKNPTAFYLCASSTISRDEQFFGPGTRLTVL.